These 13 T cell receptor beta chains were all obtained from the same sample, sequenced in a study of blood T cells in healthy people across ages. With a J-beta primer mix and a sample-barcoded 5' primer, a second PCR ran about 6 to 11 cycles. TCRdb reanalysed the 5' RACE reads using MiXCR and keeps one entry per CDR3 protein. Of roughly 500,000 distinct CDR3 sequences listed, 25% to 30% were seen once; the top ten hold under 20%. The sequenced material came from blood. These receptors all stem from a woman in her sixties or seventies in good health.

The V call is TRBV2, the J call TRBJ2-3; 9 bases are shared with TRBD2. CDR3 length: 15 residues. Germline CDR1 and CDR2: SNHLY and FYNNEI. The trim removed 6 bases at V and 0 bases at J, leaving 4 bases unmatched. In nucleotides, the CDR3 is TGTGCCAGCAGGGCTAGCGGGGTTAGCACAGATACGCAGTATTTT. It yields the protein CASRASGVSTDTQYF.

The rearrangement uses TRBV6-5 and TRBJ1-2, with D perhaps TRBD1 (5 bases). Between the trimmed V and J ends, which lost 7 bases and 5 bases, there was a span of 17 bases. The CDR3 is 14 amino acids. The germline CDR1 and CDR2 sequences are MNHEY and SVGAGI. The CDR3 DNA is TGTGCCAGCACGGCAGGGCTCAATACTTATGGCTACACCTTC. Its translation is CASTAGLNTYGYTF.

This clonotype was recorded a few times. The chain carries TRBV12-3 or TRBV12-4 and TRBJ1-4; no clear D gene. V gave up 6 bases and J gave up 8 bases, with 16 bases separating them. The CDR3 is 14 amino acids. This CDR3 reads CASRPPGRQEKLFF. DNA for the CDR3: TGTGCCAGCAGACCTCCGGGTCGGCAGGAAAAACTGTTTTTT.

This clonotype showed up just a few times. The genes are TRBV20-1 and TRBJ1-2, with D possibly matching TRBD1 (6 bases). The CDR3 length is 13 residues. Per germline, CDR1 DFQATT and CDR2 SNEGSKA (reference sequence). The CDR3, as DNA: TGCAAGGGGGGGGCAGGAGCTAACTATGGCTACACCTTC. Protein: CKGGAGANYGYTF.

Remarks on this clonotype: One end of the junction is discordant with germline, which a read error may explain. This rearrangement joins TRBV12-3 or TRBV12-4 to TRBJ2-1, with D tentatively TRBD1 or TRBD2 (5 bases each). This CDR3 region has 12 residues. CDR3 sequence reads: CASSLARWDQVF. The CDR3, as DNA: TGTGCCAGCAGTTTAGCTCGATGGGACCAGGTCTTC.

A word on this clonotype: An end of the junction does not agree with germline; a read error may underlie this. The CDR3 here is CASSQSETNYGYTF. The CDR3 DNA reads TGCGCCAGCAGCCAGTCGGAGACAAACTATGGCTACACCTTC. The chain carries TRBV3-1 and TRBJ1-2, with D hard to call. In germline, CDR1 is LGHDT, CDR2 YNNKEL (reference sequence). This CDR3 comprises 14 residues.

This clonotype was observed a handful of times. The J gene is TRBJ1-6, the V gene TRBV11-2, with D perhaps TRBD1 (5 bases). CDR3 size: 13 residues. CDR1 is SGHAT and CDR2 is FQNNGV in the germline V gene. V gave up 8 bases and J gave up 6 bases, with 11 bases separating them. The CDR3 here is CASADRANSPLHF. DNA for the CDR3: TGTGCCAGCGCCGACAGAGCTAATTCACCCCTCCACTTT.

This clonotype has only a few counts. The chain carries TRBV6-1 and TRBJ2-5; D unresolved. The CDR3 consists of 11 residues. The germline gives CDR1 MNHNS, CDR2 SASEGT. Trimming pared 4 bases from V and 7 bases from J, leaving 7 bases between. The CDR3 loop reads CASSVVGTQYF. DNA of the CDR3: TGTGCCAGCAGTGTCGTGGGGACCCAGTACTTC.

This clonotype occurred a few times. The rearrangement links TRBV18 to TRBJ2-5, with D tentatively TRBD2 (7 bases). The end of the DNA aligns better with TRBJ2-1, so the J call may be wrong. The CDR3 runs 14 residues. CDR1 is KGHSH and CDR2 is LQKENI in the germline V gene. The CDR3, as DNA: TGTGCCAGCTCAGGGGGGGGCCCCTACAATGAGCAGTTCTTC. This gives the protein CASSGGGPYNEQFF.

The CDR3 here is CASSPRASETQYF. The DNA of the CDR3 is TGTGCCAGCAGCCCCCGGGCATCGGAGACCCAGTACTTC. The chain links TRBV7-2 to TRBJ2-5; D remains ambiguous. V lost 5 bases and J 5 bases, leaving 12 bases between the germline ends. CDR3 length: 13 amino acids. The germline V gene has CDR1 SGHTA and CDR2 FQGNSA.

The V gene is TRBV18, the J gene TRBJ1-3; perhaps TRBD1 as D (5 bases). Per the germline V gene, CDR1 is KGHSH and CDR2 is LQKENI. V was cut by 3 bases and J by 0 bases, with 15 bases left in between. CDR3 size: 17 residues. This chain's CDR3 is CASSPSGDGFSGNTIYF. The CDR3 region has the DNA TGTGCCAGCTCACCCAGTGGGGACGGATTCTCTGGAAACACCATATATTTT. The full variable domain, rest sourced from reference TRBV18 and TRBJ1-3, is NAGVMQNPRHLVRRRGQEARLRCSPMKGHSHVYWYRQLPEEGLKFMVYLQKENIIDESGMPKERFSAEFPKEGPSILRIQQVVRGDSAAYFCASSPSGDGFSGNTIYFGEGSWLTVV.

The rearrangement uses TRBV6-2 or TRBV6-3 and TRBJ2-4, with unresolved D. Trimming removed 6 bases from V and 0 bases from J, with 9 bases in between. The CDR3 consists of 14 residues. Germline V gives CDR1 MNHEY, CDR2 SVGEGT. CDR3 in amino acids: CASSYPRAKNIQYF. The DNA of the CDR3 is TGTGCCAGCAGCTACCCCCGAGCCAAAAACATTCAGTACTTC.

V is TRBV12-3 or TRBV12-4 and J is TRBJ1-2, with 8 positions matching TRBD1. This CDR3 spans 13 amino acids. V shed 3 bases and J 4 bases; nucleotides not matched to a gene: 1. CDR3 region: CASSFTGGYGYTF. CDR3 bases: TGTGCCAGCAGTTTCACAGGGGGCTATGGCTACACCTTC.